This T cell receptor (beta chain) was profiled in a study of PD-L1 blockade in urothelial cancer. On the study more broadly: Analysis of the blood was performed 3 weeks (second dose) and 6 weeks after treatment start. Reported median T cell count for blood samples was 120,000 to 150,000.

The method was immunoSEQ multiplex PCR; TCRdb's version includes in-frame clones alone and lacks a portion of them. The sample yields 70,000 to 90,000 clones, more than 75% seen once. Per patient, between 1 and 8 samples were collected at pretreatment and on-treatment time points. This clone showed up just a few times. This CDR3 is 16 amino acids long. Germline values: CDR1 SGHRS, CDR2 YFSETQ. The V segment lost 0 bases and the J segment 1 base; nucleotides outside the gene matches: 7. J is TRBJ2-7 and V is TRBV5-1; 7 bases match TRBD2. Sequenced material: PBMCs, taken around atezolizumab (anti-PD-L1) treatment. The receptor comes from a man in his sixties or seventies with urothelial cancer. As DNA, the CDR3 is TGCGCCAGCAGCTTGGGTCCTTGGGAGGGGTCCTACGAGCAGTACTTC. It specifies CASSLGPWEGSYEQYF.